This T cell receptor beta chain was obtained from a study of technical replicates of blood from a handful of donors. Clones were read by immunoSEQ multiplex PCR, and TCRdb kept only the in-frame ones, dropping some. The sample records about 89,000 clones, around 94% being singletons. CDR1 is MNHEY and CDR2 is SVGAGI in the germline V gene. This CDR3 contains 12 residues. V was pared by 8 bases and J by 3 bases, with 10 bases between. This clone has only one observation. This TCR derives from a human donor in good health. The sample was T cells isolated from PBMCs. This chain links TRBV6-5 with TRBJ2-5; D is possibly TRBD2 (6 bases). The CDR3 coding sequence is TGTGCCAGCGGGGGGATGGAAGAGACCCAGTACTTC. It encodes CASGGMEETQYF.